This TCR beta chain was sequenced during a study of T cells in Graves' hyperthyroidism and ophthalmopathy. Study findings and constraints: Most expanded thyroid clonotypes above 0.001 recurred in blood.

Criteria for exclusion of patients were uncontrolled infection, other autoimmune disease, pregnancy or lactation. As concerns this clonotype: The antigen is unknown.

Germline V gene sequence: CDR1 SGHRS, CDR2 YFSETQ. Germline trimming cut 1 base from V and 7 bases from J; bases unmatched to any gene: 5. The length of the CDR3 is 15 residues. Amplification of TCR beta CDR3 regions used RNA as the template. TCR CDR3 regions were first amplified by RT-PCR with HTBI primers. TCRdb ran MiXCR on the multiplex PCR reads and lists one entry per CDR3 protein. The data hold 300,000 to 400,000 distinct CDR3 sequences, with roughly 13% observed a single time. The chain joins TRBV5-1 to TRBJ1-4, with 9 bases aligning to TRBD1. This receptor was obtained from a woman under 40 with Graves' hyperthyroidism. The specimen was blood. In nucleotides, the CDR3 is TGCGCCAGCAGCTTGTCCCTGGACAGGGGTGAAAAACTGTTTTTT. Protein product: CASSLSLDRGEKLFF.